The 16 T cell receptor beta chains below come from one sample, sequenced in a study of blood T cell repertoires in COVID-19. Profiling relied on immunoSEQ multiplex PCR, and the TCRdb table lists in-frame clones only, not all of them. The sample includes about 15,000 clones, around 77% seen only once; the top ten take more than 12%. Sequences were obtained from peripheral blood. The receptors shown here come from a human donor in a cohort sampled during active COVID-19.

A few counts support this clone. The gene calls are TRBV6-2 or TRBV6-3 and TRBJ2-2, with 12 bases fitting TRBD1. The germline CDR1 and CDR2 sequences are MNHEY and SVGEGT. J gave up 6 bases and V 2 bases, and 10 bases lay outside the gene matches. The CDR3 loop spans 18 amino acids. The CDR3 sequence: CASSYLTPGTGGSGELFF. The CDR3 DNA reads as TGTGCCAGCAGTTACCTCACTCCCGGGACAGGGGGCTCCGGGGAGCTGTTTTTT.

V and J are TRBV5-1 and TRBJ1-1, with D possibly TRBD1 on 6 matching bases. This CDR3 spans 16 amino acids. Germline CDR1 is SGHRS and CDR2 is YFSETQ. V gave up 5 bases and J gave up 0 bases, with 17 bases separating them. The CDR3 nucleotides read TGCGCCAGCAGGGACCCCAGAGGGGGAATGAACACTGAAGCTTTCTTT. This translates into CASRDPRGGMNTEAFF.

This clone was counted between two and nine times. The chain is built from TRBV28 and TRBJ1-5; D call uncertain. CDR1 is MDHEN, CDR2 SYDVKM, per germline. This CDR3 comprises 13 residues. Trimming cost V 6 bases and J 3 bases, with 9 bases left between them. CDR3 sequence (DNA): TGTGCCAGCAGCTCGGGGATCAATCAGCCCCAGCATTTT. As protein: CASSSGINQPQHF.

The genes are TRBV6-5 and TRBJ2-6; D possibly corresponds to TRBD2 (5 bases). V dropped 6 bases and J dropped 2 bases, with 11 bases sitting between them. CDR3 length: 15 amino acids. Per the germline V gene, CDR1 is MNHEY and CDR2 is SVGAGI. CDR3 loop: CASSRTGTGANVLTF. CDR3 in DNA: TGTGCCAGCAGCCGTACGGGGACTGGGGCCAACGTCCTGACTTTC.

The CDR3 loop is CASSPGNNSPLHF. The CDR3 nucleotides read TGTGCCAGCTCACCGGGCAATAATTCACCCCTCCACTTT. The chain employs TRBV18 and TRBJ1-6; D ambiguous. CDR3 size: 13 residues. Looked up from germline, CDR1 is KGHSH and CDR2 is LQKENI. The V and J ends lost 3 bases and 5 bases respectively, with 5 bases between them.

The V gene is TRBV9, the J gene TRBJ2-1; TRBD1 might be the D (5 bases). The ends were cut back, 1 base at V and 3 bases at J, with 14 bases in the middle. The CDR3 length is 16 residues. Per the germline V gene, CDR1 is SGDLS and CDR2 is YYNGEE. CDR3 region: CASSVTGLGVYNEQFF. The CDR3 DNA reads as TGTGCCAGCAGCGTAACAGGTTTAGGGGTCTACAATGAGCAGTTCTTC.

CDR3 sequence (DNA): TGTGCCAGCACCCCGACAGGGAAAAACACCGGGGAGCTGTTTTTT. It translates to CASTPTGKNTGELFF. The V and J genes are TRBV6-6 and TRBJ2-2; 7 positions match TRBD1. Germline CDR1 MNHNY, CDR2 SVGAGI (reference sequence). The CDR3 consists of 15 residues. After removal of 7 bases from V and 2 bases from J, the junction contained 7 bases not matched to a gene.

This chain links TRBV27 with TRBJ2-5; 8 bases align to TRBD1. With 6 bases clipped from V and 5 bases from J, the junction kept 5 bases outside the gene matches. The germline CDR1 and CDR2 sequences are MNHEY and SMNVEV (reference sequence). This CDR3 contains 13 residues. CDR3 region: CASRTGDGETQYF. CDR3 bases: TGTGCCAGCAGGACAGGGGATGGGGAGACCCAGTACTTC.

V usage is TRBV29-1 and J usage is TRBJ2-7; TRBD2 agrees at 10 bases. The J segment lost 6 bases and the V segment lost 2 bases, leaving 10 bases of the junction unmatched. This CDR3 contains 15 residues. Looked up from germline, CDR1 is SQVTM and CDR2 is ANQGSEA. CDR3 DNA sequence: TGCAGCGTTGAACCCCAACTAGCGGGGCGGGGCGAGCAGTACTTC. Its protein is CSVEPQLAGRGEQYF.

The chain employs TRBV18 and TRBJ2-2, with 9 bases identical to TRBD1. Germline CDR1 is KGHSH and CDR2 is LQKENI. Unmatched junction bases numbered 5, after V lost 5 bases and J lost 4 bases. CDR3 size: 15 residues. The CDR3, as DNA: TGTGCCAGCTCATGGGACAGGGTCGGCACCGGGGAGCTGTTTTTT. Amino acids: CASSWDRVGTGELFF.

The V call is TRBV9, the J call TRBJ1-2; D unresolved. This CDR3 contains 13 residues. Germline-derived CDR1 and CDR2 are SGDLS and YYNGEE. Trimming pared 0 bases from V and 6 bases from J, leaving 9 bases between. The CDR3 DNA sequence: TGTGCCAGCAGCGTAGGACTAGGAGATGGCTACACCTTC. It translates to CASSVGLGDGYTF.

The J gene is TRBJ1-2, the V gene TRBV7-2; D remains ambiguous. CDR1 and CDR2 (germline): SGHTA, FQGNSA. Trimming shortened V by 6 bases and J by 6 bases, and 14 bases separated the two germline ends. The CDR3 covers 13 residues. The DNA for the CDR3 is TGTGCCAGCAGTTCATCGGGTTTTGATGGCTACACCTTC. This gives the protein CASSSSGFDGYTF.

The chain uses TRBV19 and TRBJ2-2; 12 bases align to TRBD1. The junction had 4 bases not matched to a gene; V was cut back by 4 bases and J by 7 bases. Per germline, CDR1 LNHDA and CDR2 SQIVND (reference sequence). This CDR3 is 15 amino acids long. The DNA of the CDR3 is TGTGCCAGTAGTAGGGGGACAGGGGGCTTCGGGGAGCTGTTTTTT. Translated, it gives CASSRGTGGFGELFF.

Written as DNA, the CDR3 is TGTGCCAGCAGCTTAGAGGGACTAGTGGCAGATACGCAGTATTTT. It specifies CASSLEGLVADTQYF. The rearrangement links TRBV11-3 to TRBJ2-3; TRBD2 matches at 8 bases. Germline V gene lookup returns CDR1 SGHNT and CDR2 YENEEA. The trim removed 0 bases at V and 4 bases at J, leaving 3 bases unmatched. CDR3 length equals 15 residues.

The gene calls are TRBV10-3 and TRBJ2-7; tentatively, D is TRBD1 (6 bases). The CDR3 contains 12 residues. V was pared by 2 bases and J by 4 bases, with 6 bases between. CDR1 is ENHRY, CDR2 SYGVKD, per germline. The CDR3 here is CAISEQGYEQYF. As DNA, the CDR3 is TGTGCCATCAGTGAGCAGGGGTACGAGCAGTACTTC.

This chain links TRBV6-5 with TRBJ2-7; a weak D match, TRBD1 (6 bases). The germline gives CDR1 MNHEY, CDR2 SVGAGI. The CDR3 is 13 residues long. Trimming took off 6 bases at V and 5 bases at J, with 14 bases between the two ends. For the CDR3, the DNA is TGTGCCAGCAGACGCCCTGGGGGCAACGAGCAGTACTTC. The encoded protein is CASRRPGGNEQYF.